The T cell receptor beta chain described here comes from a study of T cell changes during pregnancy in multiple sclerosis. This clone was seen once. Method: immunoSEQ multiplex PCR; TCRdb's copy keeps in-frame clones and lacks some. In the table there are roughly 36,000 clones, about nine tenths of which are singletons. CDR3 length: 16 residues. Trimming removed 2 bases at V and 7 bases at J, with 18 bases between. Germline CDR1 MNHNS, CDR2 SASEGT. This TCR came from a female donor in good health, enrolled as a control in a pregnancy study. The starting material was peripheral blood, obtained in the second trimester of pregnancy. V usage is TRBV6-1 and J usage is TRBJ1-5, with D hard to call. CDR3: CASSERGRAGRQPQHF. In DNA form, the CDR3 reads TGTGCCAGCAGTGAACGAGGGAGGGCAGGAAGGCAGCCCCAGCATTTT.